This T cell receptor beta chain was sequenced in a study of cytomegalovirus exposure and HLA in healthy donors. Findings and limits, study-wide: Among the sequence variants, a highly shared cluster was likely an artifact of sequencing. Later analysis associated a missense DCLRE1C variant with TCR beta V- and J-gene trimming.

As to this clone: Its specificity is unknown.

Vbeta (60) and Jbeta (13) primers were used in the PCR. Data came from immunoSEQ multiplex PCR; TCRdb stores just in-frame clones and leaves some out. The data contain roughly 54,000 clones, almost 85% of them singletons. The length of the CDR3 is 14 residues. V was pared by 10 bases and J by 3 bases, with 17 bases between. The germline gives CDR1 SNHLY, CDR2 FYNNEI. This rearrangement joins TRBV2 to TRBJ2-3; a possible D gene is TRBD1 (5 bases). Sequenced sample: PBMCs. This receptor was taken from a man aged 45-60 years in good health and CMV-seronegative. The CDR3: CATPHQGDTDTQYF. CDR3 nucleotide sequence: TGTGCCACCCCGCACCAGGGCGATACAGATACGCAGTATTTT.